What follows are 29 T cell receptor beta chains derived from one specimen sequenced in a study of blood T cell repertoires in COVID-19. Clones were sequenced by immunoSEQ multiplex PCR, and TCRdb holds only the in-frame ones, with some missing. The table shows fewer than 150,000 clones, with 75% to 90% occurring only once. Sequencing was carried out using peripheral blood. Receptor source: a human donor in a cohort sampled during active COVID-19.

The sample holds a few counts of this clone. The rearrangement joins TRBV19 to TRBJ1-5; possibly TRBD1 for D (6 bases). The germline V and J ends were trimmed by 1 base and 0 bases, with 10 bases remaining between them. The CDR3 has 16 amino acids. Germline V lookup: CDR1 LNHDA, CDR2 SQIVND (reference sequence). The CDR3 DNA is TGTGCCAGTAGTATAGGTACAGGGAATAGCAATCAGCCCCAGCATTTT. It encodes CASSIGTGNSNQPQHF.

V is TRBV19 and J is TRBJ2-3, with 10 bases aligning to TRBD2. J lost 3 bases, V lost 9 bases, and 12 bases had no gene match. Looked up from germline, CDR1 is LNHDA and CDR2 is SQIVND (reference sequence). The CDR3 is 16 residues long. The CDR3 sequence: CASSGRAAPSTDTQYF. In nucleotides, the CDR3 is TGTGCCAGCAGCGGGAGGGCGGCCCCGTCGACAGATACGCAGTATTTT.

The V and J genes are TRBV6-2 or TRBV6-3 and TRBJ2-6; 7 nucleotides align to TRBD1. Germline V CDR1 and CDR2: MNHEY, SVGEGT. The CDR3 spans 17 residues. Germline trimming cut 6 bases from V and 0 bases from J; bases unmatched to any gene: 8. CDR3 in amino acids: CASSLDRVGSGANVLTF. CDR3 coding DNA: TGTGCCAGCAGCCTAGACAGGGTCGGCTCTGGGGCCAACGTCCTGACTTTC.

The V gene is TRBV6-5, the J gene TRBJ1-2; 10 bases are shared with TRBD1. The ends lost 0 bases at V and 4 bases at J; junction bases unmatched: 5. Looked up from germline, CDR1 is MNHEY and CDR2 is SVGAGI. CDR3 length: 16 residues. This CDR3 is CASSYSGQGGTYGYTF. DNA of the CDR3: TGTGCCAGCAGTTACTCCGGACAGGGGGGGACCTATGGCTACACCTTC.

The chain employs TRBV5-4 and TRBJ1-2; D perhaps matches TRBD1 (6 bases). Trimming took 5 bases from V and 9 from J, leaving 14 bases between them. Germline V gene lookup returns CDR1 SGHNT and CDR2 YYREEE (reference sequence). This CDR3 region has 12 residues. The CDR3, as DNA: TGTGCCAGCAGATCGCACAGGGTGCGCTACACCTTC. Translation: CASRSHRVRYTF.

This clone showed up just once. The V call is TRBV11-3, the J call TRBJ1-3; D call uncertain. The CDR3 is 15 amino acids. Germline V CDR1 and CDR2: SGHNT, YENEEA. The V gene lost 4 bases and the J gene lost 0 bases, with 10 bases spanning the gap. CDR3 loop: CASSSGSGSGNTIYF. The CDR3 DNA is TGTGCCAGCAGCTCAGGAAGTGGCTCTGGAAACACCATATATTTT.

The chain combines TRBV7-2 with TRBJ2-6, with a weak D call TRBD2 (5 bases). This CDR3 is 17 amino acids long. The ends were cut back, 1 base at V and 0 bases at J, with 10 bases in the middle. Per the germline V gene, CDR1 is SGHTA and CDR2 is FQGNSA. The CDR3 bases are TGTGCCAGCAGCTTAGTGTCGGGAATCTCTGGGGCCAACGTCCTGACTTTC. This translates into CASSLVSGISGANVLTF.

This chain uses TRBV5-1 with TRBJ1-1, with 7 bases that match TRBD1. This CDR3 contains 15 residues. Looked up from germline, CDR1 is SGHRS and CDR2 is YFSETQ. The junction had 7 bases not matched to a gene; V was cut back by 4 bases and J by 1 base. For the CDR3, the DNA is TGCGCCAGCAGCCAGGGACAGTCCCGGAACACTGAAGCTTTCTTT. Encoded protein: CASSQGQSRNTEAFF.

V and J are TRBV6-5 and TRBJ1-1; TRBD1 agrees at 7 bases. V shed 0 bases, J shed 7 bases, and the junction held 8 bases outside the gene matches. This CDR3 comprises 15 residues. CDR1 is MNHEY and CDR2 is SVGAGI in the germline V gene. The CDR3 loop is CASSYSGSGTVEAFF. CDR3 coding DNA: TGTGCCAGCAGTTACTCAGGATCGGGGACAGTTGAAGCTTTCTTT.

The chain carries TRBV7-8 and TRBJ2-2, with 8 bases fitting TRBD2. The CDR3 runs to 16 residues. Germline V gene sequence: CDR1 SGHVS, CDR2 FQNEAQ. V gave up 4 bases and J gave up 6 bases; unmatched junction bases: 10. CDR3 nucleotides: TGTGCCAGCAGCTGGCGGGGGGACGGCGCCGCCGGGGAGCTGTTTTTT. Protein product: CASSWRGDGAAGELFF.

The chain links TRBV12-3 or TRBV12-4 to TRBJ2-1; the D is unclear. Trimming stripped 6 bases from V and 7 bases from J, with 10 bases between. This CDR3 is built from 12 residues. Here the CDR3 reads CASSPLSNEQFF. The CDR3 coding sequence is TGTGCCAGCAGCCCACTGTCTAATGAGCAGTTCTTC.

V usage is TRBV6-1 and J usage is TRBJ1-4; 7 bases map to TRBD1. J was trimmed by 2 bases and V by 2 bases; bases with no gene match: 8. Germline CDR1 and CDR2: MNHNS and SASEGT. The CDR3 length is 17 residues. CDR3 in amino acids: CASSESVLGGTNEKLFF. The CDR3 bases are TGTGCCAGCAGTGAATCTGTATTAGGGGGCACTAATGAAAAACTGTTTTTT.

This chain links TRBV9 with TRBJ2-7; possible D gene TRBD1, 5 bases. CDR3 length: 14 residues. Germline V gives CDR1 SGDLS, CDR2 YYNGEE. Trimming removed 2 bases at V and 1 base at J, with 10 bases between. The CDR3 sequence: CASSVQGDSYEQYF. CDR3 bases: TGTGCCAGCAGCGTTCAAGGGGATTCCTACGAGCAGTACTTC.

This clone was seen only once. The chain uses TRBV24-1 and TRBJ2-1, with D hard to call. V dropped 4 bases and J dropped 10 bases, with 13 bases sitting between them. Germline V CDR1 and CDR2: KGHDR, SFDVKD. The CDR3 length is 13 residues. The CDR3 here is CATSDPPVIEQFF. The CDR3, as DNA: TGTGCCACCAGTGACCCTCCAGTGATCGAGCAGTTCTTC.

Note on this clone: This same CDR3 is encoded by further DNA sequences in the sample. The J gene is TRBJ2-1, the V gene TRBV11-3, with 13 bases aligning to TRBD2. V lost 3 bases to trimming and J lost 4 bases; unmatched junction nucleotides: 3. The germline CDR1 and CDR2 sequences are SGHNT and YENEEA. The CDR3 loop spans 16 amino acids. The CDR3 spells CASSLGTSGVYNEQFF. The CDR3 DNA follows: TGTGCCAGCAGCTTGGGGACTAGCGGGGTGTACAATGAGCAGTTCTTC.

This clone was seen a few times. The CDR3 loop reads CASSDRGYGYTF. In nucleotides, the CDR3 is TGTGCCAGCTCGGACAGGGGTTATGGCTACACCTTC. This chain uses TRBV6-5 with TRBJ1-2, with 9 bases that match TRBD1. The germline CDR1 and CDR2 sequences are MNHEY and SVGAGI. V dropped 8 bases and J dropped 5; count of bases not matched to a gene: 3. The CDR3 loop spans 12 amino acids.

CDR3 sequence reads: CASRKTGGNAEAFF. CDR3 sequence (DNA): TGTGCCAGCAGAAAGACAGGGGGTAACGCTGAAGCTTTCTTT. This sequence joins TRBV6-4 and TRBJ1-1; 9 nucleotides align to TRBD1. Germline V gene lookup returns CDR1 MRHNA and CDR2 SNTAGT. The CDR3 is 14 residues long. Trimming at V came to 6 bases and at J to 6 bases, leaving 8 bases not matched to a gene.

The chain carries TRBV19 and TRBJ1-5; tentative D call: TRBD1 (6 bases). The CDR3 length is 13 residues. Trimming removed 5 bases at V and 7 bases at J, with 12 bases between. CDR1 is LNHDA and CDR2 is SQIVND in the germline V gene (reference sequence). The CDR3 protein is CASSQQGGQPQHF. The CDR3 DNA reads TGTGCCAGTAGTCAACAGGGCGGGCAGCCCCAGCATTTT.

The chain recombines TRBV3-1 (or the pseudogene TRBV3-2) with TRBJ2-3, with 14 nucleotides matching TRBD2. This CDR3 spans 16 amino acids. The germline V gene has CDR1 LGHDT and CDR2 YNNKEL (reference sequence). V gave up 1 base and J gave up 5 bases; unmatched junction bases: 2. CDR3 residues: CASSQGLAGGQDTQYF. The CDR3 DNA follows: TGTGCCAGCAGCCAAGGACTAGCGGGGGGGCAAGATACGCAGTATTTT.

V gene TRBV6-5 combines with J gene TRBJ1-1, with TRBD1 identical over 7 bases. The CDR3 loop spans 15 amino acids. Germline trimming cut 0 bases from V and 7 bases from J; bases unmatched to any gene: 8. The germline CDR1 and CDR2 sequences are MNHEY and SVGAGI. DNA of the CDR3: TGTGCCAGCAGTTACTCGAACAGGGGTGGGGGTGAAGCTTTCTTT. It yields the protein CASSYSNRGGGEAFF.

V usage is TRBV4-2 and J usage is TRBJ2-7; 7 nucleotides match TRBD2. The CDR3 runs 14 residues. Germline loops: CDR1 LGHNA, CDR2 YNFKEQ. The J segment lost 5 bases and the V segment lost 1 base, leaving 5 bases of the junction unmatched. This CDR3 reads CASSQGATSHEQYF. CDR3 DNA sequence: TGTGCCAGCAGCCAAGGGGCGACTAGCCACGAGCAGTACTTC.

This rearrangement joins TRBV20-1 to TRBJ2-1; D remains unclear. Per germline, CDR1 DFQATT and CDR2 SNEGSKA (reference sequence). The V and J ends lost 4 bases and 0 bases respectively, with 10 bases between them. This CDR3 is built from 14 residues. CDR3 nucleotide sequence: TGCAGTGCTATTGACATGAGCTCCTACAATGAGCAGTTCTTC. Its translation: CSAIDMSSYNEQFF.

This clone was observed a single time. V is TRBV20-1 and J is TRBJ1-2; D is undetermined. Germline V gene data show CDR1 as DFQATT and CDR2 as SNEGSKA (reference sequence). V was shortened by 3 bases and J by 4 bases, with 18 bases between the two germline ends. This CDR3 is built from 15 residues. CDR3 bases: TGCAGTGCTAGTAGGAGGCCGCGTGGTGGCTATGGCTACACCTTC. Translating it yields CSASRRPRGGYGYTF.

The rearrangement uses TRBV10-3 and TRBJ2-1; 11 bases match TRBD2. With V trimmed by 4 bases and J by 4 bases, 9 bases remained unmatched. The CDR3 loop spans 17 amino acids. From germline, CDR1 is ENHRY and CDR2 SYGVKD. The CDR3 reads CAISGLNLAGGYNEQFF. CDR3 DNA: TGTGCCATCAGTGGCCTGAATCTAGCGGGGGGATACAATGAGCAGTTCTTC.

This sequence joins TRBV27 and TRBJ1-1; TRBD1 matches at 8 bases. CDR3 length: 17 amino acids. V lost 3 bases to trimming and J lost 3 bases; unmatched junction nucleotides: 12. Germline V gives CDR1 MNHEY, CDR2 SMNVEV (reference sequence). The CDR3 DNA follows: TGTGCCAGCAGTTTTAGTGTCGCAGGGGGCCGGGACACTGAAGCTTTCTTT. Protein product: CASSFSVAGGRDTEAFF.

J is TRBJ1-5 and V is TRBV6-4; 7 bases are shared with TRBD1. The CDR3 runs 15 residues. Germline lookup yields CDR1 MRHNA and CDR2 SNTAGT. V trimming: 6 bases; J trimming: 7 bases; junction bases outside the gene matches: 12. In DNA, the CDR3 is TGTGCCAGCAGGCCCTCCTACAGGGGAAACCAGCCCCAGCATTTT. This sequence encodes CASRPSYRGNQPQHF.

The chain uses TRBV5-8 and TRBJ1-1; no reliable D call. CDR3 length: 13 amino acids. Trimming took off 2 bases at V and 4 bases at J, with 9 bases between the two ends. Germline V gives CDR1 SGHTS, CDR2 YDEGEE. The CDR3 reads CASSLRGATEAFF. CDR3 DNA sequence: TGTGCCAGCAGCTTACGGGGAGCCACTGAAGCTTTCTTT.

This clone was recorded once. The CDR3 nucleotides are TGTGCCAGCAGCTCCAGGGGGCGCCGATACGAGCAGTACTTC. Its protein is CASSSRGRRYEQYF. V and J are TRBV7-8 and TRBJ2-7; TRBD1 aligns across 8 bases. The CDR3 covers 14 residues. The germline gives CDR1 SGHVS, CDR2 FQNEAQ. V trimming: 4 bases; J trimming: 4 bases; junction bases outside the gene matches: 6.

The chain joins TRBV30 to TRBJ2-7; TRBD2 might be the D (5 bases). Trimming took off 2 bases at V and 6 bases at J, with 17 bases between the two ends. The length of the CDR3 is 14 residues. Germline V gene lookup returns CDR1 GTSNPN and CDR2 SVGIG (reference sequence). CDR3 DNA sequence: TGTGCCTGGAGTCGGAGCATCCGGGGTGGCGAGCAGTACTTC. This codes for CAWSRSIRGGEQYF.